The clone carrying this T cell receptor (beta chain) was detected a few times. Its antigen is still unknown. This sample stems from a study of T cells in Graves' hyperthyroidism and ophthalmopathy. On the study more broadly: Initial diagnosis, before any treatment, was when peripheral blood was collected.

Study results and caveats: Most clonotypes that expanded in the thyroid above 0.001 also showed up in blood. Separation of ophthalmopathy from stable hyperthyroidism was achieved by a 13 V-J model.

From RNA transcripts, TCR beta CDR3 regions were amplified. The TCR CDR3 was amplified in a first-round RT-PCR using the HTBI primer set. One entry per CDR3 protein, called by TCRdb with MiXCR from the multiplex PCR reads. This table has about 350,000 distinct CDR3 sequences, 15% to 20% appearing once. V was cut by 1 base and J by 0 bases, with 10 bases left in between. Per the germline V gene, CDR1 is MGHRA and CDR2 is YSYEKL. CDR3 length: 16 amino acids. Material: blood. The clonotype originates from a woman between 35 and 50 years old with Graves' ophthalmopathy. This chain links TRBV4-1 with TRBJ1-3, with unresolved D. The CDR3 loop is CASSQGRSSSGNTIYF. The CDR3 DNA is TGCGCCAGCAGCCAAGGACGTTCGAGCTCTGGAAACACCATATATTTT.